This TCR beta chain was profiled in a study of technical replicates of blood from four donors. Assay: immunoSEQ multiplex PCR; the TCRdb copy retains only in-frame clones and omits some. The profile covers 85,000 to 100,000 clones, with more than 90% appearing a single time and less than 0.25% taken by the ten largest. This CDR3 contains 15 residues. Trimming at V came to 2 bases and at J to 0 bases, leaving 1 base not matched to a gene. Germline V gene sequence: CDR1 SGHDT, CDR2 YYEEEE. This receptor was taken from a human donor in good health. The gene calls are TRBV5-6 and TRBJ2-2; 7 bases align to TRBD2. Material for sequencing was T cells isolated from PBMCs. For the CDR3, the DNA is TGTGCCAGCAGCTTCCTAGCGGCGAACACCGGGGAGCTGTTTTTT. This codes for CASSFLAANTGELFF. The full variable domain, in which reference TRBV5-6 and TRBJ2-2 provide the parts outside the CDR3, is DAGVTQSPTHLIKTRGQQVTLRCSPKSGHDTVSWYQQALGQGPQFIFQYYEEEERQRGNFPDRFSGHQFPNYSSELNVNALLLGDSALYLCASSFLAANTGELFFGEGSRLTVL.